The subject of this entry is one T cell receptor (beta chain). Its cognate antigen is unknown. This sample was included in a study of identical twins. MiXCR, run by TCRdb on the 5' RACE reads, gives a single entry per CDR3 protein. The repertoire consists of 400,000 or so distinct CDR3 sequences, with 9% to 10% occurring once and the leading ten covering 8% to 9.5%. Whole-study findings and limits: In cord blood, abundant beta clonotypes had fewer insertions; memory showed no trend.

Looked up from germline, CDR1 is DFQATT and CDR2 is SNEGSKA (reference sequence). This CDR3 has 15 residues. The V segment lost 6 bases and the J segment 6 bases; nucleotides outside the gene matches: 8. Sequencing input: naive T cells sorted from blood. This TCR was recovered from a woman in her forties or fifties in good health. The rearrangement links TRBV20-1 to TRBJ2-2, with 12 bases aligning to TRBD2. CDR3 residues: CSAASGRAEAGELFF. In nucleotides, the CDR3 is TGCAGTGCAGCTAGCGGGAGGGCGGAGGCCGGGGAGCTGTTTTTT.